This TCR beta chain was documented in a study of PD-1 blockade in mismatch repair-deficient tumors. Study overall: Patients had around 12 mismatch repair-deficient cancer types, all previously treated and progressing. Study results and caveats: Tumor-resident clones, often absent from pretreatment blood, expanded after pembrolizumab and then contracted.

As concerns this clone: What it binds is not known.

Time point defined: identical approximately 10-day culture without peptide (control). A roughly ten-day in vitro culture was run per each of about 7 reactive peptides. Trimming stripped 0 bases from V and 1 base from J, with 3 bases between. CDR1 is LGHNA and CDR2 is YNFKEQ in the germline V gene. This CDR3 contains 13 residues. The repertoire was sequenced with immunoSEQ multiplex PCR; TCRdb's copy has only in-frame clones and lacks some. The sample carries about 14,000 clones, approximately 84% recorded once. Sequences were derived from cells cultured in vitro, sampled from a patient treated with pembrolizumab. The rearrangement links TRBV4-2 to TRBJ1-1; D gene uncertain. The receptor was derived from an adult with mismatch repair-deficient cancer. This CDR3 is CASSQDRNTEAFF. The CDR3 DNA reads as TGTGCCAGCAGCCAAGACAGGAACACTGAAGCTTTCTTT.